The 27 T cell receptor beta chains given below trace back to one sample, sequenced in a study of chronic HIV infection and antiretroviral therapy. TCRdb analysed the 5' RACE reads with MiXCR anew, one entry per CDR3 protein. The sample lists approximately 30,000 distinct CDR3 sequences, around 8.6% occurring once. Sequencing was carried out using peripheral blood. The origin of the receptors is an adult who had HIV and had not received antiretroviral therapy, or was an uninfected healthy control (not recorded which).

The gene calls are TRBV20-1 and TRBJ2-7; D possibly corresponds to TRBD2 (6 bases). Per the germline V gene, CDR1 is DFQATT and CDR2 is SNEGSKA (reference sequence). This CDR3 is built from 8 residues. CDR3 residues: CRAGEQYF. The CDR3 nucleotides are TGCAGAGCGGGTGAGCAGTACTTC.

This clonotype was detected a few times. V and J are TRBV9 and TRBJ2-3; no clear D. Germline loops: CDR1 SGDLS, CDR2 YYNGEE. The germline V and J ends were trimmed by 1 base and 6 bases, with 9 bases remaining between them. The CDR3 loop spans 13 amino acids. Here the CDR3 reads CASSVMNSDTQYF. In DNA form, the CDR3 reads TGTGCCAGCAGCGTAATGAACTCTGATACGCAGTATTTT.

The table lists this clonotype with a few counts. The rearrangement links TRBV6-1 to TRBJ1-1; D not resolved. CDR3 size: 13 residues. V lost 4 bases to trimming and J lost 1 base, with 7 bases between them. In germline, CDR1 is MNHNS, CDR2 SASEGT. The CDR3 nucleotides are TGTGCCAGCAGTGTGAACCAGAACACTGAAGCTTTCTTT. It yields the protein CASSVNQNTEAFF.

This clonotype was observed a few times. CDR3 loop: CASSLQVSRDTQYF. The DNA for the CDR3 is TGTGCCAGCAGCCTCCAGGTTTCCAGAGATACGCAGTATTTT. The V call is TRBV14, the J call TRBJ2-3; no firm D call. CDR3 length equals 14 residues. V dropped 4 bases and J dropped 5 bases, with 13 bases sitting between them. Germline V gives CDR1 SGHDN, CDR2 FVKESK.

CDR3 sequence: CASSLVQGGTDTQYF. CDR3 nucleotides: TGCGCCAGCAGCTTGGTACAGGGCGGCACAGATACGCAGTATTTT. This chain links TRBV5-1 with TRBJ2-3, with D perhaps TRBD1 (6 bases). Trimming removed 0 bases from V and 1 base from J, with 9 bases in between. Germline CDR1 is SGHRS and CDR2 is YFSETQ. This CDR3 is 15 amino acids long.

The genes are TRBV2 and TRBJ2-5; no firm D call. The CDR3 runs 15 residues. Germline lookup yields CDR1 SNHLY and CDR2 FYNNEI. V dropped 5 bases and J dropped 5 bases, with 18 bases sitting between them. The CDR3 spells CASSSGRRLGETQYF. The CDR3 nucleotides are TGTGCCAGCAGTTCAGGACGAAGGTTGGGGGAGACCCAGTACTTC.

V gene TRBV19 combines with J gene TRBJ2-7, with D tentatively TRBD1 (7 bases). Germline V lookup: CDR1 LNHDA, CDR2 SQIVND (reference sequence). The CDR3 covers 12 residues. V was shortened by 7 bases and J by 9 bases, with 16 bases between the two germline ends. The CDR3 reads CASMADYRGQYF. The CDR3 DNA reads as TGTGCCAGTATGGCGGACTACAGGGGGCAGTACTTC.

This clonotype was observed a few times. V gene TRBV29-1 combines with J gene TRBJ2-3; D unresolved. Germline assignment: CDR1 SQVTM and CDR2 ANQGSEA. V gave up 7 bases and J gave up 0 bases, with 11 bases separating them. The CDR3 consists of 13 residues. CDR3 sequence reads: CSASPLSTDTQYF. DNA for the CDR3: TGCAGCGCCTCCCCCCTCAGCACAGATACGCAGTATTTT.

The chain uses TRBV6-5 and TRBJ1-4; perhaps TRBD1 as D (6 bases). The CDR3 extends over 15 amino acids. Germline V gene data show CDR1 as MNHEY and CDR2 as SVGAGI. V dropped 0 bases and J dropped 3 bases, with 8 bases sitting between them. The CDR3 sequence is CASSYSSGANEKLFF. CDR3 nucleotide sequence: TGTGCCAGCAGTTACTCGTCAGGGGCTAATGAAAAACTGTTTTTT.

This clonotype was counted only a few times. This rearrangement joins TRBV11-3 to TRBJ2-3; D unresolved. This CDR3 spans 15 amino acids. The germline V gene has CDR1 SGHNT and CDR2 YENEEA. V shed 1 base and J shed 0 bases, with 8 bases lying between them. CDR3 amino acids: CASSLGRLSTDTQYF. The DNA for the CDR3 is TGTGCCAGCAGCTTAGGGCGGCTTAGCACAGATACGCAGTATTTT.

V gene TRBV2 combines with J gene TRBJ2-5, with 10 bases that match TRBD2. After removal of 4 bases from V and 5 bases from J, the junction contained 7 bases not matched to a gene. This CDR3 has 15 residues. Looked up from germline, CDR1 is SNHLY and CDR2 is FYNNEI. Here the CDR3 reads CASSAIAGGSETQYF. The CDR3 coding sequence is TGTGCCAGCAGTGCAATAGCGGGAGGAAGCGAGACCCAGTACTTC.

A few counts support this clonotype. The chain recombines TRBV20-1 with TRBJ2-1; D not certain. Trimming pared 0 bases from V and 2 bases from J, leaving 5 bases between. CDR3 length: 13 amino acids. The V gene's germline CDR1 is DFQATT and CDR2 SNEGSKA (reference sequence). Written as DNA, the CDR3 is TGCAGTGCTAGAGAGAGGACCTACAATGAGCAGTTCTTC. This sequence encodes CSARERTYNEQFF.

This clonotype was counted many times. The chain combines TRBV20-1 with TRBJ2-7, with D unresolved. In germline, CDR1 is DFQATT, CDR2 SNEGSKA (reference sequence). CDR3 size: 12 residues. V was pared by 1 base and J by 12 bases, with 16 bases between. The CDR3 loop is CSARAVGRHAYF. In DNA, the CDR3 is TGCAGTGCTAGAGCCGTTGGACGCCATGCGTACTTC.

This chain links TRBV29-1 with TRBJ2-3; D may be TRBD1 (6 bases). The germline CDR1 and CDR2 sequences are SQVTM and ANQGSEA. The length of the CDR3 is 13 residues. V shed 4 bases and J shed 1 base, with 9 bases lying between them. The CDR3 nucleotides are TGCAGCGTTGTCCAGGGGCGCACAGATACGCAGTATTTT. The encoded protein is CSVVQGRTDTQYF.

This clonotype was seen ten or more times. CDR3 amino acids: CASSDRGGATDTQYF. The CDR3 nucleotides read TGTGCCAGCAGTGATCGCGGGGGGGCCACAGATACGCAGTATTTT. The genes are TRBV6-4 and TRBJ2-3; 9 nucleotides agree with TRBD2. The V gene end was trimmed by 3 bases and the J gene end by 2 bases; junction bases not matched to a gene: 3. Germline V CDR1 and CDR2: MRHNA, SNTAGT. CDR3 size: 15 residues.

This clonotype showed up just a few times. CDR3 in amino acids: CASSPIRTGAGTGELFF. CDR3 DNA sequence: TGCGCCAGCAGCCCAATTCGGACAGGGGCGGGCACCGGGGAGCTGTTTTTT. The chain employs TRBV4-1 and TRBJ2-2, with 9 bases matching TRBD1. Germline V gene lookup returns CDR1 MGHRA and CDR2 YSYEKL. J gave up 4 bases and V 4 bases, and 10 bases lay outside the gene matches. The length of the CDR3 is 17 residues.

This clonotype was observed a handful of times. This chain connects TRBV19 to TRBJ2-3; 9 bases are a match to TRBD2. Trimming at V came to 5 bases and at J to 4 bases, leaving 13 bases not matched to a gene. Germline CDR1 reads LNHDA; CDR2 reads SQIVND (reference sequence). This CDR3 contains 17 residues. The CDR3 DNA is TGTGCCAGTAGTCCCCCTAGGGCGGGAGGGCCGGCAGATACGCAGTATTTT. It specifies CASSPPRAGGPADTQYF.

This clonotype was counted only a few times. The chain recombines TRBV3-1 with TRBJ2-6; the match to TRBD1 covers 7 bases. Germline V gene data show CDR1 as LGHDT and CDR2 as YNNKEL (reference sequence). The CDR3 length is 18 residues. The V and J ends lost 0 bases and 1 base, in that order; junction bases with no gene match: 6. DNA of the CDR3: TGTGCCAGCAGCCAAGAGCACAGGGGCTATTCTGGGGCCAACGTCCTGACTTTC. This encodes CASSQEHRGYSGANVLTF.

A note on this clonotype: One base away lies a much larger clone, so this may be a sequencing read error. This CDR3 is missing its conserved last phenylalanine or tryptophan, likely due to a read error. The chain combines TRBV18 with TRBJ2-3; 10 positions agree with TRBD2. Germline lookup yields CDR1 KGHSH and CDR2 LQKENI. This CDR3 is 19 amino acids long. V shed 3 bases, J shed 0 bases, and the junction held 12 bases outside the gene matches. The CDR3 DNA is TGTGCCAGCTCACCGGCTAGCGGGAGCCCCTTCTCTAGCACAGATACGCAGTATATT. Translating it yields CASSPASGSPFSSTDTQYI.

There are many counts of this clonotype. V usage is TRBV7-9 and J usage is TRBJ2-5; D gene unclear. Germline CDR1 is SEHNR and CDR2 is FQNEAQ (reference sequence). This CDR3 is 14 amino acids long. V shed 5 bases and J shed 5 bases, with 15 bases lying between them. This CDR3 reads CASSPRAGDETQYF. For the CDR3, the DNA is TGTGCCAGCAGCCCCCGGGCAGGTGACGAGACCCAGTACTTC.

The rearrangement links TRBV7-8 to TRBJ1-4; TRBD1 is a possible D gene (6 bases). The CDR3 has 16 residues. Germline CDR1 SGHVS, CDR2 FQNEAQ. Trimming left V 3 bases short and J 6 bases short, with 17 bases between. The CDR3 is CASSLVSQGPHEKLFF. The DNA for the CDR3 is TGTGCCAGCAGCTTGGTTTCCCAGGGGCCGCATGAAAAACTGTTTTTT.

This clonotype was seen at least ten times. This chain connects TRBV6-5 to TRBJ1-2, with 10 bases that match TRBD1. The CDR3 loop spans 16 amino acids. Looked up from germline, CDR1 is MNHEY and CDR2 is SVGAGI. Germline trimming cut 0 bases from V and 4 bases from J; bases unmatched to any gene: 5. In nucleotides, the CDR3 is TGTGCCAGCAGTTACTCGGGACAGGGGCCCTTCTATGGCTACACCTTC. It translates to CASSYSGQGPFYGYTF.

In DNA form, the CDR3 reads TGCAGCGTTGAGGAGGGACAAGAGACCCAGTACTTC. It yields the protein CSVEEGQETQYF. The V and J genes are TRBV29-1 and TRBJ2-5; the D gene is possibly TRBD2 (6 bases). Germline V gene lookup returns CDR1 SQVTM and CDR2 ANQGSEA. The CDR3 is made up of 12 amino acids. V lost 3 bases to trimming and J lost 2 bases, with 7 bases between them.

Many counts were recorded for this clonotype. The rearrangement joins TRBV29-1 to TRBJ2-7; 8 bases align to TRBD1. There are 11 residues in the CDR3. Germline values: CDR1 SQVTM, CDR2 ANQGSEA. With 3 bases clipped from V and 13 bases from J, the junction kept 8 bases outside the gene matches. The CDR3 sequence is CSVDPGQGIYF. In DNA form, the CDR3 reads TGCAGCGTTGACCCAGGACAGGGTATCTACTTC.

The J gene is TRBJ1-5, the V gene TRBV6-2 or TRBV6-3; 8 nucleotides match TRBD1. V trimming: 2 bases; J trimming: 0 bases; junction bases outside the gene matches: 6. Germline V gene data show CDR1 as MNHEY and CDR2 as SVGEGT. CDR3 length: 17 residues. The CDR3 loop is CASSYLGQAYSNQPQHF. CDR3 bases: TGTGCCAGCAGTTACCTGGGACAGGCTTATAGCAATCAGCCCCAGCATTTT.

This clonotype has at least ten counts. The gene calls are TRBV29-1 and TRBJ2-3; 7 bases are shared with TRBD2. V was pared by 7 bases and J by 2 bases, with 9 bases of the junction left unmatched. CDR1 is SQVTM, CDR2 ANQGSEA, per germline. This CDR3 has 14 amino acids. The CDR3 DNA is TGCAGCGCCCGCCCTAGCGGTCCCACAGATACGCAGTATTTT. Protein product: CSARPSGPTDTQYF.

The V gene is TRBV2, the J gene TRBJ1-5; a weak D match, TRBD1 (6 bases). Germline CDR1 reads SNHLY; CDR2 reads FYNNEI. Trimming removed 9 bases at V and 2 bases at J, with 14 bases between. CDR3 size: 14 residues. The CDR3 loop reads CASEQGIGNQPQHF. The DNA of the CDR3 is TGTGCCAGTGAACAGGGTATAGGCAATCAGCCCCAGCATTTT.